The 8 T cell receptor beta chains presented below share a single source sample, sequenced in a study of human T cells and chemical hapten exposure. Total RNA was isolated from whole blood that had not been fractionated. One entry per CDR3 protein, called by TCRdb with MiXCR from the 5' RACE reads. The sample carries 110,000 or so distinct CDR3 sequences, approximately 19% recorded once. The source is a human donor in good health.

This clonotype was found a few times. The chain employs TRBV29-1 and TRBJ2-1, with D possibly matching TRBD2 (5 bases). The CDR3 is made up of 9 amino acids. V lost 6 bases and J 15 bases, leaving 12 bases between the germline ends. Per germline, CDR1 SQVTM and CDR2 ANQGSEA. CDR3 nucleotides: TGCAGCGTGGGCCCTGAGGGGTTCTTC. This encodes CSVGPEGFF.

The chain uses TRBV20-1 and TRBJ1-5; D not certain. Trimming left V 2 bases short and J 5 bases short, with 7 bases between. Germline values: CDR1 DFQATT, CDR2 SNEGSKA (reference sequence). The CDR3 consists of 12 residues. For the CDR3, the DNA is TGCAGTGCTAGAACCCGGGATCAGCCCCAGCATTTT. Protein: CSARTRDQPQHF.

In this sample, this clonotype turned up a few times. The J gene is TRBJ1-6, the V gene TRBV7-6; perhaps TRBD1 as D (6 bases). The CDR3 sequence is 16 residues long. Per germline, CDR1 SGHVS and CDR2 FNYEAQ. Trimming pared 2 bases from V and 1 base from J, leaving 9 bases between. The CDR3 here is CASSLQGTSYNSPLHF. The CDR3 bases are TGTGCCAGCAGCTTACAGGGGACATCCTATAATTCACCCCTCCACTTT.

The V and J genes are TRBV28 and TRBJ2-4, with a possible D match to TRBD2 (6 bases). Germline CDR1 and CDR2: MDHEN and SYDVKM. Trimming pared 5 bases from V and 0 bases from J, leaving 17 bases between. This CDR3 region has 17 residues. As DNA, the CDR3 is TGTGCCAGCAGTGGCCTGGAGGGCACTCAAGCCAAAAACATTCAGTACTTC. Amino acids: CASSGLEGTQAKNIQYF.

V and J are TRBV28 and TRBJ2-5, with 7 bases lining up with TRBD1. The CDR3 has 15 residues. Losses at the gene ends were 4 bases for V and 1 base for J; bases not matched to a gene: 6. Germline V gives CDR1 MDHEN, CDR2 SYDVKM. This chain's CDR3 is CASSSPRQGQETQYF. CDR3 DNA: TGTGCCAGCAGTTCCCCTCGACAGGGCCAAGAGACCCAGTACTTC.

V usage is TRBV14 and J usage is TRBJ2-2, with 7 bases aligning to TRBD2. Germline lookup yields CDR1 SGHDN and CDR2 FVKESK. CDR3 length: 17 residues. Trimming removed 4 bases from V and 4 bases from J; junction bases left unmatched: 12. The chain's CDR3 is CASSPLEGGRITGELFF. The CDR3 bases are TGTGCCAGCAGCCCTCTCGAGGGAGGGCGGATCACCGGGGAGCTGTTTTTT.

The chain has TRBV7-3 and TRBJ2-3; 9 nucleotides line up with TRBD2. The trim removed 8 bases at V and 6 bases at J, leaving 9 bases unmatched. Germline V gene lookup returns CDR1 SGHTA and CDR2 FQGTGA. This CDR3 is built from 14 residues. As DNA, the CDR3 is TGTGCCAGCGCAGGAGCGGGAGGTCGGGATACGCAGTATTTT. This encodes CASAGAGGRDTQYF. The complete variable domain, with remaining parts taken from reference TRBV7-3 and TRBJ2-3, reads GAGVSQTPSNKVTEKGKYVELRCDPISGHTALYWYRQSLGQGPEFLIYFQGTGAADDSGLPNDRFFAVRPEGSVSTLKIQRTERGDSAVYLCASAGAGGRDTQYFGPGTRLTVL.

V gene TRBV7-2 combines with J gene TRBJ1-2; the D is unclear. Per the germline V gene, CDR1 is SGHTA and CDR2 is FQGNSA. Trimming left V 7 bases short and J 0 bases short, with 9 bases between. The CDR3 runs to 13 residues. Written as DNA, the CDR3 is TGTGCCAGCACTAACCCCGCTAACTATGGCTACACCTTC. As protein: CASTNPANYGYTF.